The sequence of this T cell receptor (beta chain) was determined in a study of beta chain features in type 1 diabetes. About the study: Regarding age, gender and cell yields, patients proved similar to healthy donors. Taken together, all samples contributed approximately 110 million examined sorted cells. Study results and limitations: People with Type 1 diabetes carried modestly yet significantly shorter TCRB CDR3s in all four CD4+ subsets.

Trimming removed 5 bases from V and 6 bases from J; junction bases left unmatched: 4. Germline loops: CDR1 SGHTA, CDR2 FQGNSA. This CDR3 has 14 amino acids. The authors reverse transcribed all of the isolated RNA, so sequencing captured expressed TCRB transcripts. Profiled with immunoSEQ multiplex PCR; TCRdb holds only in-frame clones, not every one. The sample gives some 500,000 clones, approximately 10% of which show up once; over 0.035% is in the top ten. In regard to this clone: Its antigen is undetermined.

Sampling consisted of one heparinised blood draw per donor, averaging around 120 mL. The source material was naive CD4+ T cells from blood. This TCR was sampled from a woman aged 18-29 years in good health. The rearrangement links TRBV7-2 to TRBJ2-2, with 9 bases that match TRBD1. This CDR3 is CASSRDRGSGELFF. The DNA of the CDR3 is TGTGCCAGCAGCCGAGACAGGGGGTCCGGGGAGCTGTTTTTT.